Below, 3 T cell receptor beta chains from the same sample are listed, as sequenced in a study of spatial heterogeneity in lung cancer. Time point reported: sample taken at primary tumor resection. TCRs were sequenced from unsorted whole RNA of tumor, nontumor lung or PBMC. TCRdb independently ran MiXCR on the 5' RACE reads; one entry per CDR3 protein. The sample records more than 9,000 distinct CDR3 sequences, 5.5% to 8% being singletons. The starting material was normal lung tissue next to the tumor, obtained at surgery. These receptors originate from a male donor with early-stage non-small cell lung cancer.

At least ten counts were recorded for this clonotype. The library was built for alpha chains, so this beta chain is an off-target read and its size means little. CDR3 sequence: CSATRETSASTDTQYF. The CDR3 region has the DNA TGCAGTGCTACTAGGGAGACTAGCGCTAGCACAGATACGCAGTATTTT. This rearrangement joins TRBV20-1 to TRBJ2-3; 8 nucleotides match TRBD2. Germline V gives CDR1 DFQATT, CDR2 SNEGSKA (reference sequence). With 4 bases clipped from V and 0 bases from J, the junction kept 9 bases outside the gene matches. The CDR3 totals 16 residues.

This clonotype is termed medium-sized. This beta chain is an off-target read within a library intended for alpha chains, so its frequency means little. The chain carries TRBV6-5 and TRBJ2-1; maybe TRBD1 (5 bases). CDR1 is MNHEY and CDR2 is SVGAGI in the germline V gene. V lost 1 base to trimming and J lost 5 bases, with 6 bases between them. This CDR3 has 13 amino acids. The CDR3 sequence is CASSYLGDNEQFF. The CDR3 bases are TGTGCCAGCAGTTACTTAGGGGACAATGAGCAGTTCTTC.

In its sample, this clonotype is medium-sized (0.01 to 0.1%). As an off-target read in a library built for alpha chains, this beta chain has a frequency of little significance. V gene TRBV7-2 combines with J gene TRBJ2-2, with D possibly being TRBD2 (5 bases). The CDR3 runs 16 residues. CDR1 is SGHTA and CDR2 is FQGNSA in the germline V gene. Trimming cost V 4 bases and J 1 base, with 13 bases left between them. The CDR3 DNA reads as TGTGCCAGCAGCTCAACCGGGGAAGTGAACACCGGGGAGCTGTTTTTT. The encoded protein is CASSSTGEVNTGELFF.